The clone carrying this T cell receptor (beta chain) was observed many times. This entry is derived from a study of regulatory T cells in long-lasting Graves disease. Time point here: newly diagnosed GD, antithyroid drugs for less than 3 months. TCR sequences were obtained from RNA taken from PBMCs. This CDR3 is built from 16 residues. Per the germline V gene, CDR1 is SEHNR and CDR2 is FQNEAQ (reference sequence). J lost 3 bases, V lost 1 base, and 9 bases had no gene match. Construction of the TCR beta libraries employed iRepertoire HTBI primers in conjunction with Arm-PCR of CDR3 regions. TCRdb independently ran MiXCR on the multiplex PCR reads; one entry per CDR3 protein. The data contain 400,000 to 500,000 distinct CDR3 sequences, less than 20% of them singletons. The data also belong to a second study, concerning T cells in Graves' hyperthyroidism and ophthalmopathy. As that report states: Newly diagnosed patients aged 18 to 65 had hyperthyroidism of under 2 months' duration. Ophthalmopathy was identified by the model a median around 5.9 months ahead of onset.

The sequence came from a woman aged 18-30 years with Graves disease. V is TRBV7-9 and J is TRBJ2-7, with 7 bases lining up with TRBD1. Specimen: peripheral blood mononuclear cells (PBMCs), collected at new diagnosis, from a patient treated with antithyroid drugs. The CDR3 nucleotides are TGTGCCAGCAGCTTAGGATTCGGACAGGAGTACTACGAGCAGTACTTC. Translating it yields CASSLGFGQEYYEQYF. Looking up the rest from reference TRBV7-9 and TRBJ2-7 gives the full variable domain: DTGVSQNPRHKITKRGQNVTFRCDPISEHNRLYWYRQTLGQGPEFLTYFQNEAQLEKSRLLSDRFSAERPKGSFSTLEIQRTEQGDSAMYLCASSLGFGQEYYEQYFGPGTRLTVT.